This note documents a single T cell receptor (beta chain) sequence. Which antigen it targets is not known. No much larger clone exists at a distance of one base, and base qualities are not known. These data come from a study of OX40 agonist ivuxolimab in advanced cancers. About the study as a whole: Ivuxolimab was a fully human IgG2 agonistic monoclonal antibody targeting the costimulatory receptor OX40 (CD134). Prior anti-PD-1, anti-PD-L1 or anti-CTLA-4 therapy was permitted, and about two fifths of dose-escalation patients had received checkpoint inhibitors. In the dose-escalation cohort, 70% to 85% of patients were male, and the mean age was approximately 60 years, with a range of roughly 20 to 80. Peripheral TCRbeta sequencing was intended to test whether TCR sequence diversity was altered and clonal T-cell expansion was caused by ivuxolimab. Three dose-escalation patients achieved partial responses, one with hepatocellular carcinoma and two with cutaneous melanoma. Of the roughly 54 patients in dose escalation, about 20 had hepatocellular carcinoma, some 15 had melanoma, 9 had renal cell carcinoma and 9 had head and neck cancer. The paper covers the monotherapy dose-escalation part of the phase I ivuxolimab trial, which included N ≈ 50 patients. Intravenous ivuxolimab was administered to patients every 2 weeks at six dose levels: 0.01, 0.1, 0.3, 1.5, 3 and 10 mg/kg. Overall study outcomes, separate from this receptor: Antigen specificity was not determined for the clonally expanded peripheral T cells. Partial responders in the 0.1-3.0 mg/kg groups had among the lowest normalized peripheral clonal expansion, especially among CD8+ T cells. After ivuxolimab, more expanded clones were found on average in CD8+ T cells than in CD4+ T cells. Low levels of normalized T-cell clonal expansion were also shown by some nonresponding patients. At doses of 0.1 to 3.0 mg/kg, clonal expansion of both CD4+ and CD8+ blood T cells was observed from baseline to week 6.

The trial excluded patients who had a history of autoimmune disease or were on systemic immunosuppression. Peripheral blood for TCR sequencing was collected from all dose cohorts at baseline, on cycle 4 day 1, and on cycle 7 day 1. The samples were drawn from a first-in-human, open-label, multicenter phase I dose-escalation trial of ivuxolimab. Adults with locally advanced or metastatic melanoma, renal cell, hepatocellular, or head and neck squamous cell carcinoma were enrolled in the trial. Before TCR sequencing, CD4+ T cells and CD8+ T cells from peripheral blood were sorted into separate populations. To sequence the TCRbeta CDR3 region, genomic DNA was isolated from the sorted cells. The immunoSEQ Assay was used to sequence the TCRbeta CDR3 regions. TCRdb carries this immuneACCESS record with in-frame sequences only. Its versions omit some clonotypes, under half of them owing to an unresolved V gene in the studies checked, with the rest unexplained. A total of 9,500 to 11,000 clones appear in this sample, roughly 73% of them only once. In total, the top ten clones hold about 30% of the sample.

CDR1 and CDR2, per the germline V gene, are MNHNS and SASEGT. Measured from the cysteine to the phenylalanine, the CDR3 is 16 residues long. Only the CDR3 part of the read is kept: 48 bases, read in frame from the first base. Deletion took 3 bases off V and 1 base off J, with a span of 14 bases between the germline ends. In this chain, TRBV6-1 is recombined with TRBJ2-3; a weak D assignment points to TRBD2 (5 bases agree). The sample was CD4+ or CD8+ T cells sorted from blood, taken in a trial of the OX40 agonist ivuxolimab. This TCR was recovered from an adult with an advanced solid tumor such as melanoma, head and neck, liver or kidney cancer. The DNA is TGTGCCAGCAGTGAGCTAGCCGCCGGCGGCACAGATACGCAGTATTTT. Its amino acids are CASSELAAGGTDTQYF.